Detailed here is one T cell receptor (beta chain). Its antigen is not known. MiXCR was run by TCRdb on the RT-PCR reads, yielding one entry per CDR3 protein. The sample carries more than 700,000 distinct CDR3 sequences, 21% recorded once. Germline V gene sequence: CDR1 DFQATT, CDR2 SNEGSKA (reference sequence). This CDR3 has 15 amino acids. V lost 3 bases and J lost 2; bases outside the gene matches: 6. The data were obtained in a study of response to subunit inactivated influenza vaccine. Study-wide findings and caveats: Seasonal influenza vaccination, on each occasion, was suggested by the authors to recruit few new T cells.

The clonotype originates from a man in his fifties who received an inactivated influenza vaccine. The V call is TRBV20-1, the J call TRBJ2-7; 11 nucleotides align to TRBD2. The sample consisted of PBMCs from blood, taken more than 4 days after vaccination. CDR3 nucleotides: TGCAGTGCTAGTCTTCCTAGCGGGGGGACCTACGAGCAGTACTTC. Translation: CSASLPSGGTYEQYF.